The T cell receptor beta chain under discussion was sequenced for a study of blood T cell repertoires in COVID-19. Study as a whole: The study drew acute and convalescent COVID-19 samples from the United States, Italy and Spain. PBMCs, B-cell-depleted T cells, or T cells were the source of the cDNA or gDNA that made up the material.

Clones were read by immunoSEQ multiplex PCR, and TCRdb kept only the in-frame ones, dropping some. The sample consists of about 350,000 clones, around nine tenths of them appearing once. In its sample, this clone was seen once. Enrollment of patients from Seattle took place during active infection, with longitudinal follow-up. The TCR was taken from a woman aged 55-69 years with COVID-19, enrolled during active disease. The sample comprised peripheral blood.

The CDR3 reads CASSLSTAISGNTIYF. CDR3 DNA: TGCGCCAGCAGCTTGTCCACAGCAATCTCTGGAAACACCATATATTTT. The chain carries TRBV5-1 and TRBJ1-3; D unclear. V was trimmed by 1 base and J by 0 bases, leaving 11 bases between them. Germline V gene sequence: CDR1 SGHRS, CDR2 YFSETQ. CDR3 length: 16 residues.